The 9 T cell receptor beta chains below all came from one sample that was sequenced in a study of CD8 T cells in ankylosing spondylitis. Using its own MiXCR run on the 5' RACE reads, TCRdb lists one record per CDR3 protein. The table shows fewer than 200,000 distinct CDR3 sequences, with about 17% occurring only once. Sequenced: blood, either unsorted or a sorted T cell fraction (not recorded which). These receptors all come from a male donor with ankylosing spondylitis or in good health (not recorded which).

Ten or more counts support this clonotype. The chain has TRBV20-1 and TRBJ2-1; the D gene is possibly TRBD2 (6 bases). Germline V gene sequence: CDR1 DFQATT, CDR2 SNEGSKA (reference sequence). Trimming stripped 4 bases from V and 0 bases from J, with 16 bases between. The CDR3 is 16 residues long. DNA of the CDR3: TGCAGTGCTAAATGGCGGGGTTTCAGCTCCTACAATGAGCAGTTCTTC. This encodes CSAKWRGFSSYNEQFF.

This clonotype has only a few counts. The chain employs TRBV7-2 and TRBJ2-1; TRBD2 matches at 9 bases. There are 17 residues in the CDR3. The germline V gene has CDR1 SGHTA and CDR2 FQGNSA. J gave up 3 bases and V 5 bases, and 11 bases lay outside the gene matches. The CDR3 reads CASSVQETSGHYNEQFF. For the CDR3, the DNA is TGTGCCAGCAGCGTACAGGAGACTAGCGGACACTACAATGAGCAGTTCTTC.

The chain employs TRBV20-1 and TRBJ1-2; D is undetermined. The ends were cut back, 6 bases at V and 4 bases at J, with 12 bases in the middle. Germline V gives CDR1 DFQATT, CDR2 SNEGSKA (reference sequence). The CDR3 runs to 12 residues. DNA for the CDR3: TGCAGTGCGCAGACGTCAGCCTATGGCTACACCTTC. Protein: CSAQTSAYGYTF.

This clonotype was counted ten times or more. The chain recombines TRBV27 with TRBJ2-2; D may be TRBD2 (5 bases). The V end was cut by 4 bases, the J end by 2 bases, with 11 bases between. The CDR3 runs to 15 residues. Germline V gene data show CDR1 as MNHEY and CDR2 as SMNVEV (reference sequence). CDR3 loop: CASSYRGVNTGELFF. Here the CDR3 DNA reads TGTGCCAGCAGTTATCGGGGAGTTAACACCGGGGAGCTGTTTTTT.

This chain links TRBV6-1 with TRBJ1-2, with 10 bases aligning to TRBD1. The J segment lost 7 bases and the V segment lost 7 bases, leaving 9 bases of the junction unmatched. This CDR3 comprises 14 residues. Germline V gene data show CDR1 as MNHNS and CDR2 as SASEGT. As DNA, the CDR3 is TGTGCCAGCACCCCGACAGGGGGCGACTTTGGCTACACCTTC. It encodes CASTPTGGDFGYTF.

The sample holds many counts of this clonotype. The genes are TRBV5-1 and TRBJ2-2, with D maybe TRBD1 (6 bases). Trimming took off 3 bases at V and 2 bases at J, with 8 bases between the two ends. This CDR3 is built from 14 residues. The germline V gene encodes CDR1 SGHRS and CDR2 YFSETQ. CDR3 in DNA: TGCGCCAGCAGCTGGACAGTCAACACCGGGGAGCTGTTTTTT. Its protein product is CASSWTVNTGELFF.

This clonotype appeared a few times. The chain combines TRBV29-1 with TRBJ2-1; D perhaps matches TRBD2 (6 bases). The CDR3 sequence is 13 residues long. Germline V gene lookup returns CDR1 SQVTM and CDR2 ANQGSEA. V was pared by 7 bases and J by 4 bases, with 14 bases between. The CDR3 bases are TGCAGCGCCGCTAGCGTTGGTTACAATGAGCAGTTCTTC. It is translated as CSAASVGYNEQFF.

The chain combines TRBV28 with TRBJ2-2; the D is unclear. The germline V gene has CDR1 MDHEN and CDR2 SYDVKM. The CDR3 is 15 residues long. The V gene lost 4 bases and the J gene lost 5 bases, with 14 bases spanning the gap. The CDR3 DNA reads TGTGCCAGCAGTTCGGCTTACAGCCCTACCGGGGAGCTGTTTTTT. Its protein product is CASSSAYSPTGELFF. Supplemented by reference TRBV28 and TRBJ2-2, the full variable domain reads DVKVTQSSRYLVKRTGEKVFLECVQDMDHENMFWYRQDPGLGLRLIYFSYDVKMKEKGDIPEGYSVSREKKERFSLILESASTNQTSMYLCASSSAYSPTGELFFGEGSRLTVL.

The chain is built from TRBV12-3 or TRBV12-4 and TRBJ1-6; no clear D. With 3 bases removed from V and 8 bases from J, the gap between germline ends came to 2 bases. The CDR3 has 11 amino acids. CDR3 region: CASSFYSPLHF. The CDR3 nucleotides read TGTGCCAGCAGTTTTTATTCACCCCTCCACTTT.